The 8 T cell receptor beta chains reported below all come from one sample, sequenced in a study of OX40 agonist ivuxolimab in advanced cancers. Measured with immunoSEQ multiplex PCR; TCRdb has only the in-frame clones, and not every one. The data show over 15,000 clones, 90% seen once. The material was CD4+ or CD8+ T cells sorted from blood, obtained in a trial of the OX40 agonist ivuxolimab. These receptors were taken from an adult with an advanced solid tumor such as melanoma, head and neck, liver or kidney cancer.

The CDR3: CASSLGAGTEAFF. CDR3 in DNA: TGTGCCAGCAGCTTGGGGGCCGGCACTGAAGCTTTCTTT. The J gene is TRBJ1-1, the V gene TRBV5-6; no reliable D call. The ends were cut back, 0 bases at V and 4 bases at J, with 7 bases in the middle. The CDR3 covers 13 residues. Germline-derived CDR1 and CDR2 are SGHDT and YYEEEE.

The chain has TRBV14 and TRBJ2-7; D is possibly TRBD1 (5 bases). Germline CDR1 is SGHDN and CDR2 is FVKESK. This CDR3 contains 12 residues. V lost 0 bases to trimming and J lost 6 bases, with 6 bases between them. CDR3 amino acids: CASSQDGAEQYF. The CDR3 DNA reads TGTGCCAGCAGCCAAGATGGGGCCGAGCAGTACTTC.

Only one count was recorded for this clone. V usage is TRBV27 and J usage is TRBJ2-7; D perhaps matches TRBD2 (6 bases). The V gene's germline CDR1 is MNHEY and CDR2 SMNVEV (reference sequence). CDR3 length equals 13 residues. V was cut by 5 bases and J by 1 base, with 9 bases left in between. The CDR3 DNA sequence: TGTGCCAGCAGTCCACTAGCATCCTACGAGCAGTACTTC. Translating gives CASSPLASYEQYF.

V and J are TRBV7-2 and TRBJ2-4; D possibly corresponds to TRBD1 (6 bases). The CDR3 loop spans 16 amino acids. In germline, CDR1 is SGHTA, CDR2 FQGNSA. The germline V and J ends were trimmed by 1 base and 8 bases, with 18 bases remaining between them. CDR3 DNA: TGTGCCAGCAGCTTAGGGCTAGGGGCAAAGGGGGACATTCAGTACTTC. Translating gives CASSLGLGAKGDIQYF. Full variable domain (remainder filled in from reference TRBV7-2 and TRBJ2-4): GAGVSQSPSNKVTEKGKDVELRCDPISGHTALYWYRQSLGQGLEFLIYFQGNSAPDKSGLPSDRFSAERTGGSVSTLTIQRTQQEDSAVYLCASSLGLGAKGDIQYFGAGTRLSVL.

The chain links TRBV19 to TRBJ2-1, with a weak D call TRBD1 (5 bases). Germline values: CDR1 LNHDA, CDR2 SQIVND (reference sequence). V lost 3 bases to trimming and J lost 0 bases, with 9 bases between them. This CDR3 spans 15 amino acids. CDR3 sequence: CASSISRGSYNEQFF. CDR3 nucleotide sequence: TGTGCCAGTAGTATTTCAAGGGGCTCCTACAATGAGCAGTTCTTC. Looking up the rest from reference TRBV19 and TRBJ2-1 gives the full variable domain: DGGITQSPKYLFRKEGQNVTLSCEQNLNHDAMYWYRQDPGQGLRLIYYSQIVNDFQKGDIAEGYSVSREKKESFPLTVTSAQKNPTAFYLCASSISRGSYNEQFFGPGTRLTVL.

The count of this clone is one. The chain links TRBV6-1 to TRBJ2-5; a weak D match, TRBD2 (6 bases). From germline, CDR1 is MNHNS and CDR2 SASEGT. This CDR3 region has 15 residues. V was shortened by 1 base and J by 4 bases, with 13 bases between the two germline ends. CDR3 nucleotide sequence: TGTGCCAGCAGTGAAGGAGCGGTGGGAGGAGAGACCCAGTACTTC. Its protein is CASSEGAVGGETQYF.

CDR3 bases: TGTGCCAGCAGCTTAGATTCAGGACTAGGGGTTTACGAGCAGTACTTC. This gives the protein CASSLDSGLGVYEQYF. J is TRBJ2-7 and V is TRBV7-6; TRBD2 aligns across 7 bases. CDR3 length: 16 amino acids. The junction had 10 bases not matched to a gene; V was cut back by 1 base and J by 4 bases. Per germline, CDR1 SGHVS and CDR2 FNYEAQ.

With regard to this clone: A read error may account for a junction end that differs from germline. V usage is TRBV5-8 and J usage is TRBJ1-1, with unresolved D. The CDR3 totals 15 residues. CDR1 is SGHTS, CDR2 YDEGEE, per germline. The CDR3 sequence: CASSTPPHQNPEAFF. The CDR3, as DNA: TGTGCCAGCAGCACCCCGCCTCATCAGAACCCTGAAGCTTTCTTT.